Below are 15 T cell receptor beta chains sequenced from a single sample in a study of Ad26.COV2.S vaccination and SARS-CoV-2 variants. Sequencing used immunoSEQ multiplex PCR; TCRdb keeps in-frame clones, though not all of them. The data contain over 110,000 clones, about nine tenths of them singletons. The specimen comprised peripheral blood, sampled after recovery from COVID-19. Receptors were obtained from a human donor who had recovered from COVID-19.

The gene calls are TRBV2 and TRBJ2-2; no definite D call. This CDR3 is 13 amino acids long. V lost 8 bases and J lost 0, with 7 bases in between. The germline CDR1 and CDR2 sequences are SNHLY and FYNNEI. CDR3 DNA sequence: TGTGCCAGCGGTCGGACGAACACCGGGGAGCTGTTTTTT. Its translation: CASGRTNTGELFF.

The chain joins TRBV15 to TRBJ1-2, with D unclear. V was cut by 3 bases and J by 5 bases, with 10 bases left in between. The CDR3 is made up of 13 amino acids. Germline CDR1 is LNHNV and CDR2 is YYDKDF (reference sequence). CDR3 amino acids: CATSRQREYGYTF. The CDR3, as DNA: TGTGCCACCAGCAGGCAGAGGGAGTATGGCTACACCTTC.

The genes are TRBV11-2 and TRBJ2-2, with TRBD2 identical over 9 bases. The germline gives CDR1 SGHAT, CDR2 FQNNGV. Unmatched junction bases numbered 6, after V lost 5 bases and J lost 5 bases. The CDR3 contains 15 residues. As DNA, the CDR3 is TGTGCCAGCAGCCGTAGCGGGGGCCGAACCGGGGAGCTGTTTTTT. This translates into CASSRSGGRTGELFF.

The V gene is TRBV14, the J gene TRBJ1-2; 7 positions agree with TRBD1. From germline, CDR1 is SGHDN and CDR2 FVKESK. V shed 3 bases, J shed 4 bases, and the junction held 5 bases outside the gene matches. This CDR3 comprises 14 residues. CDR3 loop: CASSQGGQVYGYTF. In nucleotides, the CDR3 is TGTGCCAGCAGCCAGGGTGGACAGGTCTATGGCTACACCTTC.

V usage is TRBV7-6 and J usage is TRBJ2-3, with D unclear. CDR1 is SGHVS, CDR2 FNYEAQ, per germline. Trimming took off 1 base at V and 6 bases at J, with 8 bases between the two ends. The CDR3 consists of 13 residues. The CDR3 nucleotides are TGTGCCAGCAGCTTAGGACTGGGGGATACGCAGTATTTT. It encodes CASSLGLGDTQYF.

The chain links TRBV2 to TRBJ2-5; the D is unclear. V dropped 0 bases and J dropped 0 bases, with 5 bases sitting between them. Germline V gene sequence: CDR1 SNHLY, CDR2 FYNNEI. The CDR3 has 14 residues. The CDR3 spells CASSEAAHQETQYF. CDR3 in DNA: TGTGCCAGCAGTGAAGCTGCGCACCAAGAGACCCAGTACTTC. Drawing the rest from reference TRBV2 and TRBJ2-5, the complete variable domain is EPEVTQTPSHQVTQMGQEVILRCVPISNHLYFYWYRQILGQKVEFLVSFYNNEISEKSEIFDDQFSVERPDGSNFTLKIRSTKLEDSAMYFCASSEAAHQETQYFGPGTRLLVL.

This clone came up a few times. The CDR3 spells CASSILTGGDEKLFF. The CDR3 DNA reads as TGCGCCAGCAGCATCCTAACAGGGGGTGATGAAAAACTGTTTTTT. The chain recombines TRBV4-3 with TRBJ1-4, with 8 bases fitting TRBD1. Germline CDR1 and CDR2: LGHNA and YSLEER. The V and J ends lost 5 bases and 6 bases, in that order; junction bases with no gene match: 8. This CDR3 contains 15 residues.

The V gene is TRBV29-1, the J gene TRBJ1-4; D unclear. Trimming removed 7 bases at V and 0 bases at J, with 9 bases between. The CDR3 consists of 13 residues. CDR1 and CDR2 from the germline V gene are SQVTM and ANQGSEA. The DNA of the CDR3 is TGCAGCGCGCAGGTCACAACTAATGAAAAACTGTTTTTT. Translation gives CSAQVTTNEKLFF.

This rearrangement joins TRBV28 to TRBJ2-3; maybe TRBD2 (5 bases). CDR3 length equals 16 residues. V lost 1 base, J lost 1 base, and 12 bases lay in between. Per germline, CDR1 MDHEN and CDR2 SYDVKM. CDR3 loop: CASSLFLVSGTDTQYF. DNA of the CDR3: TGTGCCAGCAGTTTATTCTTGGTTAGCGGCACAGATACGCAGTATTTT.

The rearrangement joins TRBV4-3 to TRBJ2-6, with D unclear. V was clipped by 1 base and J by 0 bases, with 10 bases between them. Germline V gene data show CDR1 as LGHNA and CDR2 as YSLEER. The CDR3 spans 17 residues. In DNA, the CDR3 is TGCGCCAGCAGCCAAGGAGAGAGACGCTCTGGGGCCAACGTCCTGACTTTC. This codes for CASSQGERRSGANVLTF.

V gene TRBV28 combines with J gene TRBJ1-6; D remains ambiguous. V lost 6 bases and J 10 bases, leaving 16 bases between the germline ends. Per germline, CDR1 MDHEN and CDR2 SYDVKM. There are 14 residues in the CDR3. CDR3: CASSPGRRESPLHF. As DNA, the CDR3 is TGTGCCAGCAGCCCCGGAAGGAGAGAGTCACCCCTCCACTTT.

V usage is TRBV19 and J usage is TRBJ2-2; the match to TRBD1 covers 7 bases. This CDR3 comprises 15 residues. Germline V lookup: CDR1 LNHDA, CDR2 SQIVND (reference sequence). Losses at the gene ends were 4 bases for V and 4 bases for J; bases not matched to a gene: 6. The CDR3 loop is CASSKRQGGTGELFF. For the CDR3, the DNA is TGTGCCAGTAGTAAACGACAGGGTGGCACCGGGGAGCTGTTTTTT.

V is TRBV30 and J is TRBJ1-2; D gene unclear. The CDR3 length is 13 residues. Trimming left V 3 bases short and J 8 bases short, with 16 bases between. The germline V gene encodes CDR1 GTSNPN and CDR2 SVGIG (reference sequence). Written as DNA, the CDR3 is TGTGCCTGGAGCACCACGGGCAAATTAGGCTACACCTTC. Translation gives CAWSTTGKLGYTF. The full variable domain, its missing parts supplied by reference TRBV30 and TRBJ1-2, is SQTIHQWPATLVQPVGSPLSLECTVEGTSNPNLYWYRQAAGRGLQLLFYSVGIGQISSEVPQNLSASRPQDRQFILSSKKLLLSDSGFYLCAWSTTGKLGYTFGSGTRLTVV.

The chain employs TRBV27 and TRBJ2-7, with TRBD2 matching over 14 bases. With 6 bases clipped from V and 6 bases from J, the junction kept 4 bases outside the gene matches. Germline lookup yields CDR1 MNHEY and CDR2 SMNVEV (reference sequence). The CDR3 covers 14 residues. The CDR3, as DNA: TGTGCCAGCAGACCCGGGACTAGCGGGAGCGAGCAGTACTTC. Translation gives CASRPGTSGSEQYF.

This chain connects TRBV6-2 or TRBV6-3 to TRBJ1-5, with TRBD1 as a possible D gene (5 bases). CDR3 size: 14 residues. Germline lookup yields CDR1 MNHEY and CDR2 SVGEGT. Deletions cut 6 bases from V and 4 bases from J, with 13 bases between. This CDR3 is CASSPMTANQPQHF. The CDR3 DNA reads TGTGCCAGCAGCCCCATGACAGCAAATCAGCCCCAGCATTTT.